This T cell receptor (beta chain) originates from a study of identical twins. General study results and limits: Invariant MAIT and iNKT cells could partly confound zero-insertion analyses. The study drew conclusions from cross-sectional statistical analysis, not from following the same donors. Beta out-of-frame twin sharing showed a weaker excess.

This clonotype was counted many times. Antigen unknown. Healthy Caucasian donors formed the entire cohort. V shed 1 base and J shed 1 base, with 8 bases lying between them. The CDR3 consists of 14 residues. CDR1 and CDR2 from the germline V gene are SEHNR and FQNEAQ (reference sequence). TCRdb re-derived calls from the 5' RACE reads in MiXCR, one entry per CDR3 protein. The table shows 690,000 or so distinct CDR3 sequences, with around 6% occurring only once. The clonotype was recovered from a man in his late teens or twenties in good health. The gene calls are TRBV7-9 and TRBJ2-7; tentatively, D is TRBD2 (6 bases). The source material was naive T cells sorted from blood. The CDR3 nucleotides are TGTGCCAGCAGCTTAGATGCGGGATCCTACGAGCAGTACTTC. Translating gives CASSLDAGSYEQYF.